One and the same sample provided the 20 T cell receptor beta chains below, sequenced in a study of T cell repertoires in cytomegalovirus infection. TCRdb re-called the reads through MiXCR, storing one row per CDR3 protein. Of approximately 70,000 distinct CDR3 sequences listed, over 3.5% are singletons. Sequences were obtained from PBMCs. The receptors were gathered from a human donor in good health (CMV status not recorded). Some clones in this sample may be carry-over from other donors' samples.

This clonotype was counted at least ten times. DNA of the CDR3: TGTGCCAGCAGCTTACGTCGAGGGCTGGAGACCCAGTACTTC. This gives the protein CASSLRRGLETQYF. The chain combines TRBV7-2 with TRBJ2-5, with TRBD2 as a possible D gene (5 bases). Germline assignment: CDR1 SGHTA and CDR2 FQGNSA. This CDR3 region has 14 residues. The germline V and J ends were trimmed by 2 bases and 5 bases, with 12 bases remaining between them.

This clonotype was seen ten or more times. This CDR3 reads CASSSGVGDTQYF. For the CDR3, the DNA is TGTGCCAGCAGCTCGGGGGTAGGAGATACGCAGTATTTT. J is TRBJ2-3 and V is TRBV7-2; possible D gene TRBD2, 6 bases. Germline values: CDR1 SGHTA, CDR2 FQGNSA. CDR3 length: 13 residues. V was cut by 4 bases and J by 5 bases, with 10 bases left in between. The complete variable domain, with remaining parts taken from reference TRBV7-2 and TRBJ2-3, reads GAGVSQSPSNKVTEKGKDVELRCDPISGHTALYWYRQSLGQGLEFLIYFQGNSAPDKSGLPSDRFSAERTGGSVSTLTIQRTQQEDSAVYLCASSSGVGDTQYFGPGTRLTVL.

There are many counts of this clonotype. This chain joins TRBV11-2 and TRBJ2-5, with D perhaps matching TRBD2 (5 bases). The CDR3 consists of 15 residues. Trimming shortened V by 4 bases and J by 5 bases, and 17 bases separated the two germline ends. In germline, CDR1 is SGHAT, CDR2 FQNNGV. The CDR3 DNA reads as TGTGCCAGCAGCTACTCGTCCGAGGGTTGGGAGACCCAGTACTTC. Amino acids: CASSYSSEGWETQYF.

This clonotype showed up many times. This rearrangement joins TRBV28 to TRBJ1-5, with D uncertain. Germline V lookup: CDR1 MDHEN, CDR2 SYDVKM. V was trimmed by 6 bases and J by 11 bases, leaving 8 bases between them. The CDR3 consists of 10 residues. The CDR3 spells CASSRRAQHF. CDR3 nucleotide sequence: TGTGCCAGCAGCCGTAGGGCCCAGCATTTT.

This clonotype was detected ten times or more. The CDR3 sequence is CASSLNVAKNIQYF. The CDR3 DNA follows: TGTGCCAGCAGCTTAAACGTAGCCAAAAACATTCAGTACTTC. The chain couples TRBV7-2 to TRBJ2-4; D ambiguous. This CDR3 has 14 amino acids. CDR1 SGHTA and CDR2 FQGNSA come from the germline V gene. Trimming cost V 2 bases and J 0 bases, with 5 bases left between them.

This clonotype was detected ten times or more. This sequence joins TRBV7-2 and TRBJ2-7; D is unclear. Germline assignment: CDR1 SGHTA and CDR2 FQGNSA. Trimming shortened V by 2 bases and J by 3 bases, and 2 bases separated the two germline ends. This CDR3 has 11 amino acids. The CDR3 loop reads CASSLNYEQYF. DNA of the CDR3: TGTGCCAGCAGCTTAAACTACGAGCAGTACTTC.

This clonotype showed up many times. The chain carries TRBV20-1 and TRBJ2-5, with D possibly TRBD2 on 7 matching bases. V lost 1 base, J lost 5 bases, and 17 bases lay in between. The CDR3 has 15 amino acids. The germline CDR1 and CDR2 sequences are DFQATT and SNEGSKA (reference sequence). As DNA, the CDR3 is TGCAGTGCTAGAGGCGCTAAGGGGGGGGGGGAGACCCAGTACTTC. This encodes CSARGAKGGGETQYF.

This clonotype was counted many times. The gene calls are TRBV7-9 and TRBJ2-1; D is possibly TRBD1 (6 bases). CDR1 is SEHNR and CDR2 is FQNEAQ in the germline V gene (reference sequence). The CDR3 totals 15 residues. V was shortened by 3 bases and J by 1 base, with 10 bases between the two germline ends. The CDR3 nucleotides read TGTGCCAGCAGCTTGTACAGGGAGTCCTACAATGAGCAGTTCTTC. Translating gives CASSLYRESYNEQFF.

This clonotype was observed at least ten times. The genes are TRBV7-8 and TRBJ2-3; weak D call: TRBD1 (6 bases). Germline V gene data show CDR1 as SGHVS and CDR2 as FQNEAQ. The CDR3 is 13 amino acids. Trimming pared 4 bases from V and 5 bases from J, leaving 10 bases between. CDR3 loop: CASSSIQGDTQYF. The CDR3 DNA is TGTGCCAGCAGCTCGATACAGGGAGATACGCAGTATTTT.

The chain links TRBV7-4 to TRBJ1-1, with D unclear. Germline-derived CDR1 and CDR2 are SGHVT and SQSDAQ. With 3 bases removed from V and 8 bases from J, the gap between germline ends came to 13 bases. The CDR3 totals 13 residues. DNA for the CDR3: TGTGCCAGCAGCTTTGGGGTCCTTGGAGAAGCTTTCTTT. Amino acids: CASSFGVLGEAFF.

This clonotype was observed many times. This sequence joins TRBV12-3 or TRBV12-4 and TRBJ1-5; D might be TRBD1 (6 bases). The CDR3 extends over 14 amino acids. The V and J ends lost 5 bases and 2 bases respectively, with 10 bases between them. The CDR3: CASSLDRRNQPQHF. In nucleotides, the CDR3 is TGTGCCAGCAGTCTGGACAGACGCAATCAGCCCCAGCATTTT.

Concerning this clonotype itself: In this CDR3 the conserved last residue, phenylalanine or tryptophan, is missing, so a read error is likely. The CDR3 is CASSRGQGAYEQYC. The CDR3 nucleotides read TGTGCCAGCAGCAGAGGACAGGGTGCCTACGAGCAGTACTGC. The gene calls are TRBV7-3 and TRBJ2-7; TRBD1 matches at 8 bases. Trimming removed 5 bases from V and 2 bases from J; junction bases left unmatched: 5. The germline V gene encodes CDR1 SGHTA and CDR2 FQGTGA. This CDR3 has 14 amino acids.

This clonotype showed up many times. The chain uses TRBV7-2 and TRBJ2-5, with D tentatively TRBD1 (5 bases). The V gene's germline CDR1 is SGHTA and CDR2 FQGNSA. V lost 7 bases and J lost 3, with 18 bases in between. This CDR3 is 15 amino acids long. The CDR3, as DNA: TGTGCCAGCACGCCTCAGGGATGGAGCAAAGAGACCCAGTACTTC. Protein product: CASTPQGWSKETQYF.

This clonotype was observed a few times. V usage is TRBV28 and J usage is TRBJ1-5, with 8 bases aligning to TRBD1. The germline V gene encodes CDR1 MDHEN and CDR2 SYDVKM. The V gene end was trimmed by 5 bases and the J gene end by 7 bases; junction bases not matched to a gene: 10. The CDR3 sequence is 15 residues long. The DNA of the CDR3 is TGTGCCAGCAGTCCGACAGGGGCTGGTTTGCAGCCCCAGCATTTT. Translated: CASSPTGAGLQPQHF.

This clonotype was observed at least ten times. The CDR3 is CASSLRAGPTDTQYF. DNA of the CDR3: TGTGCCAGCAGCTTAAGAGCGGGACCCACAGATACGCAGTATTTT. The gene calls are TRBV7-2 and TRBJ2-3; 7 bases align to TRBD2. Germline CDR1 reads SGHTA; CDR2 reads FQGNSA. This CDR3 has 15 amino acids. Trimming cost V 2 bases and J 2 bases; bases outside gene matches: 4.

This clonotype was seen a handful of times. The genes are TRBV10-3 and TRBJ1-2, with no clear D. The germline V gene has CDR1 ENHRY and CDR2 SYGVKD. Trimming cost V 2 bases and J 7 bases, with 14 bases left between them. This CDR3 has 14 amino acids. CDR3 loop: CAISEIDVGLGYTF. Written as DNA, the CDR3 is TGTGCCATCAGTGAGATAGATGTAGGGCTTGGCTACACCTTC.

This clonotype was seen ten or more times. J is TRBJ2-3 and V is TRBV6-5, with no clear D. V shed 3 bases and J shed 2 bases, with 18 bases lying between them. The CDR3 runs to 17 residues. CDR1 and CDR2 from the germline V gene are MNHEY and SVGAGI. The DNA of the CDR3 is TGTGCCAGCAGTTATTTTGAGTCCGGAGTACACACAGATACGCAGTATTTT. Its translation is CASSYFESGVHTDTQYF.

This clonotype was found many times. This chain uses TRBV5-4 with TRBJ1-2, with TRBD1 matching over 7 bases. The J segment lost 4 bases and the V segment lost 2 bases, leaving 8 bases of the junction unmatched. The CDR3 is 15 amino acids. Germline CDR1 and CDR2: SGHNT and YYREEE (reference sequence). CDR3 in amino acids: CASSFDRDSLYGYTF. In DNA form, the CDR3 reads TGTGCCAGCAGCTTTGACCGGGACAGCCTCTATGGCTACACCTTC. Filled out from reference TRBV5-4 and TRBJ1-2, the complete variable domain reads ETGVTQSPTHLIKTRGQQVTLRCSSQSGHNTVSWYQQALGQGPQFIFQYYREEENGRGNFPPRFSGLQFPNYSSELNVNALELDDSALYLCASSFDRDSLYGYTFGSGTRLTVV.

This clonotype was detected ten times or more. V is TRBV29-1 and J is TRBJ1-1; no definite D call. Germline V gene sequence: CDR1 SQVTM, CDR2 ANQGSEA. V lost 4 bases and J 0 bases, leaving 9 bases between the germline ends. The CDR3 runs to 13 residues. The CDR3 reads CSVVGQLNTEAFF. CDR3 bases: TGCAGCGTTGTTGGGCAGCTGAACACTGAAGCTTTCTTT.

This clonotype was detected many times. The gene calls are TRBV27 and TRBJ1-4; D perhaps matches TRBD1 (5 bases). V was trimmed by 5 bases and J by 0 bases, leaving 16 bases between them. Germline loops: CDR1 MNHEY, CDR2 SMNVEV (reference sequence). This CDR3 has 17 residues. The CDR3 sequence: CASSPPRRQTTNEKLFF. The CDR3 region has the DNA TGTGCCAGCAGTCCACCCCGTCGACAGACAACTAATGAAAAACTGTTTTTT. Full variable domain (outside the CDR3, taken from reference TRBV27 and TRBJ1-4): EAQVTQNPRYLITVTGKKLTVTCSQNMNHEYMSWYRQDPGLGLRQIYYSMNVEVTDKGDVPEGYKVSRKEKRNFPLILESPSPNQTSLYFCASSPPRRQTTNEKLFFGSGTQLSVL.